These 18 T cell receptor beta chains share one sample of origin, sequenced in a study of blood T cell repertoires in COVID-19 (TCRdb year 2020). Receptor amplification or capture employed the immunoSEQ multiplex PCR assay. Drawn from immuneACCESS, this table holds only the in-frame rearrangements with V and J called that TCRdb kept. Clones are partly lost; checked studies trace under half to an unresolved V gene and leave the rest unexplained. For this sample there are approximately 96,000 clones; over 90% appear just once. Clones ranked in the top ten supply about 1.8% of the sample. Sequenced: peripheral blood. Every receptor here comes from a man in his fifties or sixties with acute or convalescent COVID-19.

This clone is a singleton in its sample. The chain links TRBV3-1 (or the pseudogene TRBV3-2) to TRBJ2-7; D is undetermined. The CDR3 contains 14 residues. CDR1 is LGHDT and CDR2 is YNNKEL in the germline V gene (reference sequence). Trimming removed 1 base at V and 3 bases at J, with 10 bases between. As DNA, the CDR3 is TGTGCCAGCAGCCAAGTAGGTACAGTCTACGAGCAGTACTTC. It codes for CASSQVGTVYEQYF.

The chain links TRBV5-4 to TRBJ2-3; 8 bases match TRBD1. The V gene's germline CDR1 is SGHNT and CDR2 YYREEE (reference sequence). The CDR3 extends over 16 amino acids. V was clipped by 0 bases and J by 2 bases; unmatched bases: 5. CDR3 region: CASSLAAGGLTDTQYF. CDR3 coding DNA: TGTGCCAGCAGCTTGGCAGCAGGGGGCCTCACAGATACGCAGTATTTT.

CDR3 in DNA: TGTGCCAGCAGCCAAGGTCCAGGGTTCGTTGACACCATATATTTT. The encoded protein is CASSQGPGFVDTIYF. This sequence joins TRBV3-1 (or the pseudogene TRBV3-2) and TRBJ1-3; a possible D gene is TRBD1 (5 bases). CDR1 and CDR2 from the germline V gene are LGHDT and YNNKEL (reference sequence). The CDR3 covers 15 residues. Trimming took 1 base from V and 8 from J, leaving 15 bases between them.

The chain recombines TRBV19 with TRBJ2-3, with 7 bases matching TRBD2. After removal of 4 bases from V and 6 bases from J, the junction contained 1 base not matched to a gene. CDR3 length equals 12 residues. Per the germline V gene, CDR1 is LNHDA and CDR2 is SQIVND (reference sequence). CDR3 nucleotides: TGTGCCAGTAGTAGGGGAGGGGATACGCAGTATTTT. Translating it yields CASSRGGDTQYF.

The chain has TRBV28 and TRBJ2-1, with 12 bases aligning to TRBD2. The CDR3 sequence is 15 residues long. CDR1 is MDHEN and CDR2 is SYDVKM in the germline V gene. Unmatched junction bases numbered 7, after V lost 6 bases and J lost 7 bases. CDR3 nucleotides: TGTGCCAGCAGCCAGACTAGCGGGAGTAAAAATGAGCAGTTCTTC. Translation: CASSQTSGSKNEQFF.

The J gene is TRBJ1-5, the V gene TRBV28, with D perhaps TRBD1 (6 bases). This CDR3 spans 14 amino acids. Germline assignment: CDR1 MDHEN and CDR2 SYDVKM. V lost 4 bases and J 7 bases, leaving 14 bases between the germline ends. The CDR3 region is CASSYGRGQQPQHF. DNA for the CDR3: TGTGCCAGCAGTTACGGGCGGGGGCAACAGCCCCAGCATTTT.

The rearrangement joins TRBV6-1 to TRBJ2-7, with D perhaps TRBD1 (5 bases). The CDR3 covers 15 residues. CDR1 and CDR2 from the germline V gene are MNHNS and SASEGT. The V gene lost 0 bases and the J gene lost 2 bases, with 11 bases spanning the gap. CDR3 coding DNA: TGTGCCAGCAGTGAAGCGACGGACATACCCTACGAGCAGTACTTC. Protein product: CASSEATDIPYEQYF.

The V and J genes are TRBV2 and TRBJ1-5, with 11 positions matching TRBD1. Per the germline V gene, CDR1 is SNHLY and CDR2 is FYNNEI. J was trimmed by 4 bases and V by 0 bases; bases with no gene match: 5. The CDR3 spans 17 residues. CDR3 in amino acids: CASSEAGDRGRNQPQHF. Here the CDR3 DNA reads TGTGCCAGCAGTGAAGCGGGGGACAGGGGGAGGAATCAGCCCCAGCATTTT.

CDR3 sequence (DNA): TGTGCCAGTAGTGCCGACAGGGGAAACTATGGCTACACCTTC. Translated: CASSADRGNYGYTF. V is TRBV19 and J is TRBJ1-2; TRBD1 matches at 8 bases. Germline CDR1 reads LNHDA; CDR2 reads SQIVND (reference sequence). V dropped 5 bases and J dropped 2; count of bases not matched to a gene: 4. The CDR3 contains 14 residues.

The count of this clone is one. The genes are TRBV7-8 and TRBJ2-5, with 9 bases fitting TRBD2. The ends lost 5 bases at V and 5 bases at J; junction bases unmatched: 12. The CDR3 is 16 residues long. Germline values: CDR1 SGHVS, CDR2 FQNEAQ. The CDR3 nucleotides read TGTGCCAGCAGCCCCCTGTCGAGCGGGAGGAGGGAGACCCAGTACTTC. The encoded protein is CASSPLSSGRRETQYF.

The chain carries TRBV28 and TRBJ1-4; the D gene is possibly TRBD1 (5 bases). Germline CDR1 MDHEN, CDR2 SYDVKM. The CDR3 totals 14 residues. Trimming left V 3 bases short and J 5 bases short, with 10 bases between. CDR3 loop: CASSLVGGNEKLFF. CDR3 bases: TGTGCCAGCAGTTTGGTGGGGGGAAATGAAAAACTGTTTTTT.

The chain carries TRBV5-6 and TRBJ2-1, with 12 nucleotides matching TRBD2. The CDR3 loop spans 15 amino acids. Germline V gene data show CDR1 as SGHDT and CDR2 as YYEEEE. The trim removed 4 bases at V and 4 bases at J, leaving 3 bases unmatched. CDR3 sequence: CASSKGLAGYNEQFF. The CDR3 DNA reads TGTGCCAGCAGCAAGGGACTAGCGGGTTACAATGAGCAGTTCTTC.

The V gene is TRBV19, the J gene TRBJ2-1, with unresolved D. The germline V gene has CDR1 LNHDA and CDR2 SQIVND (reference sequence). The length of the CDR3 is 17 residues. The V end was cut by 3 bases, the J end by 0 bases, with 15 bases between. Here the CDR3 reads CASSIGVNGNSYNEQFF. The CDR3 DNA is TGTGCCAGTAGTATTGGAGTTAACGGCAACTCCTACAATGAGCAGTTCTTC.

CDR3: CASSTGSELNEQFF. Written as DNA, the CDR3 is TGTGCCAGCAGCACTGGCAGCGAGTTAAATGAGCAGTTCTTC. The chain carries TRBV13 and TRBJ2-1, with D unclear. The CDR3 runs 14 residues. V was shortened by 5 bases and J by 7 bases, with 15 bases between the two germline ends. Germline CDR1 PRHDT, CDR2 FYEKMQ (reference sequence).

This clone was seen only a few times. J is TRBJ2-7 and V is TRBV2; 11 bases are shared with TRBD2. Trimming at V came to 7 bases and at J to 2 bases, leaving 7 bases not matched to a gene. CDR3 size: 15 residues. The germline gives CDR1 SNHLY, CDR2 FYNNEI. The CDR3 DNA sequence: TGTGCCAGCAATCCTAGCGGGAGGCCAACCTACGAGCAGTACTTC. Protein: CASNPSGRPTYEQYF.

The CDR3, as DNA: TGTGCCAGCAGCAATAGGGGAGGCACCGGGGAGCTGTTTTTT. The encoded protein is CASSNRGGTGELFF. The genes are TRBV9 and TRBJ2-2, with a weak D call TRBD2 (6 bases). With 4 bases removed from V and 4 bases from J, the gap between germline ends came to 11 bases. The CDR3 consists of 14 residues. Per germline, CDR1 SGDLS and CDR2 YYNGEE.

The J gene is TRBJ2-7, the V gene TRBV9; 8 bases are shared with TRBD2. Losses at the gene ends were 0 bases for V and 3 bases for J; bases not matched to a gene: 2. The germline V gene has CDR1 SGDLS and CDR2 YYNGEE. CDR3 length: 14 residues. The CDR3 region is CASSVAAGVYEQYF. The CDR3 DNA sequence: TGTGCCAGCAGCGTAGCAGCGGGAGTCTACGAGCAGTACTTC.

The chain joins TRBV4-3 to TRBJ1-4; 7 bases agree with TRBD1. Losses at the gene ends were 4 bases for V and 8 bases for J; bases not matched to a gene: 10. This CDR3 is built from 15 residues. Germline-derived CDR1 and CDR2 are LGHNA and YSLEER. The CDR3 loop reads CASSPTGVVGEKLFF. The CDR3 bases are TGCGCCAGCAGCCCCACAGGGGTAGTTGGAGAAAAACTGTTTTTT.